This TCR beta chain was found in a study of cytomegalovirus exposure and HLA in healthy donors. The germline gives CDR1 WNHNN, CDR2 SYGVQD (reference sequence). Trimming cost V 5 bases and J 7 bases, with 18 bases left between them. The CDR3 covers 14 residues. The PCR used 60 Vbeta and 13 Jbeta primers. TCRdb's copy holds only in-frame clones and misses some; the assay was immunoSEQ multiplex PCR. The sample consists of about 280,000 clones, around nine tenths of them appearing once. J is TRBJ2-7 and V is TRBV10-1; D call uncertain. The sequence derives from a woman aged 18-29 years in good health and CMV-seronegative. Sequencing was done on a sample of PBMCs. For the CDR3, the DNA is TGCGCCAGCAGTCCACTTCGGTCCAATAGTGAGCAGTACTTC. As protein: CASSPLRSNSEQYF.